This TCR beta chain was retrieved from a study of OX40 agonist ivuxolimab in advanced cancers. This CDR3 is 12 amino acids long. Looked up from germline, CDR1 is SNHLY and CDR2 is FYNNEI. V lost 2 bases and J 1 base, leaving 0 bases between the germline ends. Clones were read by immunoSEQ multiplex PCR, and TCRdb kept only the in-frame ones, dropping some. The table lists tens of thousands of clones, roughly 82% of them singletons. This clonotype was obtained from an adult with an advanced solid tumor such as melanoma, head and neck, liver or kidney cancer. This chain links TRBV2 with TRBJ1-3; unclear D gene. The input for sequencing was CD4+ or CD8+ T cells sorted from blood, taken in a trial of the OX40 agonist ivuxolimab. CDR3 DNA: TGTGCCAGCAGTGAATCTGGAAACACCATATATTTT. This gives the protein CASSESGNTIYF.